One and the same sample provided the 21 T cell receptor beta chains below, sequenced in a study of a mutant IDH1 vaccine in newly diagnosed glioma. Measured with immunoSEQ multiplex PCR; TCRdb has only the in-frame clones, and not every one. The sample has approximately 37,000 clones, roughly 80% seen once. Their cognate antigens are unknown. As to time point: week 23, last vaccination. The vaccine gave 300 ug of a 20-mer mutant IDH1 peptide subcutaneously per dose. The starting material was PBMCs, obtained from a glioma patient whose treatment included an IDH1 peptide vaccine. These TCRs come from a man in his forties or fifties with glioma.

The V call is TRBV5-1, the J call TRBJ2-2; weak D call: TRBD2 (5 bases). The CDR3 consists of 16 residues. V was shortened by 3 bases and J by 2 bases, with 14 bases between the two germline ends. Germline CDR1 reads SGHRS; CDR2 reads YFSETQ. CDR3 region: CASSSSTRVNTGELFF. The CDR3 coding sequence is TGCGCCAGCAGCTCGTCCACGAGGGTCAACACCGGGGAGCTGTTTTTT. The whole variable domain, filled in from reference TRBV5-1 and TRBJ2-2, reads KAGVTQTPRYLIKTRGQQVTLSCSPISGHRSVSWYQQTPGQGLQFLFEYFSETQRNKGNFPGRFSGRQFSNSRSEMNVSTLELGDSALYLCASSSSTRVNTGELFFGEGSRLTVL.

The V gene is TRBV2, the J gene TRBJ2-6, with 7 bases identical to TRBD1. This CDR3 is 15 amino acids long. The V and J ends lost 5 bases and 2 bases, in that order; junction bases with no gene match: 3. The V gene's germline CDR1 is SNHLY and CDR2 FYNNEI. Here the CDR3 DNA reads TGTGCCAGCAGTCCTACAGGGGCTGGGGCCAACGTCCTGACTTTC. Translated: CASSPTGAGANVLTF.

V usage is TRBV6-1 and J usage is TRBJ2-7; perhaps TRBD2 as D (6 bases). V was trimmed by 6 bases and J by 4 bases, leaving 13 bases between them. The CDR3 length is 13 residues. From germline, CDR1 is MNHNS and CDR2 SASEGT. In nucleotides, the CDR3 is TGTGCCAGCAGAGAAAGTAGCGGATACGAGCAGTACTTC. Translating it yields CASRESSGYEQYF.

The V call is TRBV27, the J call TRBJ1-1, with D possibly TRBD1 on 6 matching bases. The CDR3 spans 18 residues. Germline values: CDR1 MNHEY, CDR2 SMNVEV (reference sequence). With 6 bases removed from V and 4 bases from J, the gap between germline ends came to 27 bases. CDR3 DNA sequence: TGTGCCAGCAGCCCGTTATGGGGGGGTGGGGGGGCAGGCACTGAAGCTTTCTTT. It codes for CASSPLWGGGGAGTEAFF.

The rearrangement uses TRBV5-1 and TRBJ2-4, with 8 bases lining up with TRBD2. Germline V CDR1 and CDR2: SGHRS, YFSETQ. This CDR3 contains 13 residues. The J segment lost 10 bases and the V segment lost 5 bases, leaving 8 bases of the junction unmatched. The CDR3 bases are TGCGCCAGCAGGGAGGAACGGGGGGGGATTCAGTACTTC. It is translated as CASREERGGIQYF.

The chain is built from TRBV5-1 and TRBJ2-4; 11 bases are shared with TRBD2. Trimming at V came to 4 bases and at J to 0 bases, leaving 6 bases not matched to a gene. The CDR3 has 17 amino acids. CDR1 and CDR2 (germline): SGHRS, YFSETQ. The CDR3 loop is CASSRGTSGVAKNIQYF. The CDR3 region has the DNA TGCGCCAGCAGCCGCGGGACTAGCGGAGTAGCCAAAAACATTCAGTACTTC.

The rearrangement links TRBV2 to TRBJ1-1, with D hard to call. CDR1 SNHLY and CDR2 FYNNEI come from the germline V gene. Trimming shortened V by 6 bases and J by 1 base, and 3 bases separated the two germline ends. The CDR3 has 11 amino acids. The CDR3 DNA follows: TGTGCCAGCAGAGAGAACACTGAAGCTTTCTTT. As protein: CASRENTEAFF.

The gene calls are TRBV2 and TRBJ2-1; 13 positions match TRBD2. Losses at the gene ends were 6 bases for V and 4 bases for J; bases not matched to a gene: 6. Germline CDR1 is SNHLY and CDR2 is FYNNEI. This CDR3 spans 16 amino acids. The DNA for the CDR3 is TGTGCCAGCAGCGTGACTAGCGGGGGGAGATACAATGAGCAGTTCTTC. Amino acids: CASSVTSGGRYNEQFF. The full variable domain, with the rest looked up from reference TRBV2 and TRBJ2-1, is EPEVTQTPSHQVTQMGQEVILRCVPISNHLYFYWYRQILGQKVEFLVSFYNNEISEKSEIFDDQFSVERPDGSNFTLKIRSTKLEDSAMYFCASSVTSGGRYNEQFFGPGTRLTVL.

CDR3 protein: CASSKARGRGTEAFF. The CDR3 DNA follows: TGTGCCAGCAGCAAAGCGCGGGGGAGAGGCACTGAAGCTTTCTTT. V gene TRBV21-1 combines with J gene TRBJ1-1. TRBV21-1 is recorded as a pseudogene. The CDR3 runs 15 residues.

V usage is TRBV29-1 and J usage is TRBJ2-2; 7 bases align to TRBD1. Losses at the gene ends were 3 bases for V and 6 bases for J; bases not matched to a gene: 13. CDR1 is SQVTM and CDR2 is ANQGSEA in the germline V gene. The CDR3 is 16 residues long. The CDR3 protein is CSVDSSGGSLAGELFF. The CDR3 nucleotides are TGCAGCGTTGATTCCTCAGGGGGAAGTTTGGCCGGGGAGCTGTTTTTT.

V and J are TRBV7-6 and TRBJ2-5; D is perhaps TRBD2 (6 bases). This CDR3 comprises 15 residues. Germline CDR1 and CDR2: SGHVS and FNYEAQ. V lost 4 bases to trimming and J lost 5 bases, with 17 bases between them. The CDR3 reads CASSSGAGIGETQYF. CDR3 sequence (DNA): TGTGCCAGCAGCTCCGGGGCGGGGATCGGGGAGACCCAGTACTTC.

V gene TRBV30 combines with J gene TRBJ1-6; unclear D gene. Germline CDR1 reads GTSNPN; CDR2 reads SVGIG (reference sequence). This CDR3 is 15 amino acids long. The V gene lost 0 bases and the J gene lost 7 bases, with 13 bases spanning the gap. The CDR3 region is CAWSVLRRMNSPLHF. CDR3 sequence (DNA): TGTGCCTGGAGTGTATTGAGGCGGATGAATTCACCCCTCCACTTT.

Of note for this clone: One end of the junction fails to match germline, which may point to a read error. The chain links TRBV30 to TRBJ1-2; TRBD1 agrees at 10 bases. There are 13 residues in the CDR3. CDR1 and CDR2 from the germline V gene are GTSNPN and SVGIG (reference sequence). The CDR3 DNA is TGTGCCTGGAGTGGGGGGACAGGGGTTGGCCACACCTTC. Amino acid sequence: CAWSGGTGVGHTF. The full variable domain, in which reference TRBV30 and TRBJ1-2 provide the parts outside the CDR3, is SQTIHQWPATLVQPVGSPLSLECTVEGTSNPNLYWYRQAAGRGLQLLFYSVGIGQISSEVPQNLSASRPQDRQFILSSKKLLLSDSGFYLCAWSGGTGVGHTFGSGTRLTVV.

This clone was seen once. The chain has TRBV2 and TRBJ1-5; D may be TRBD1 (5 bases). Germline V lookup: CDR1 SNHLY, CDR2 FYNNEI. V lost 6 bases to trimming and J lost 5 bases, with 17 bases between them. The CDR3 is made up of 15 amino acids. DNA of the CDR3: TGTGCCAGCAGGTTGGAACCCGGGGGACATCAGCCCCAGCATTTT. This sequence encodes CASRLEPGGHQPQHF.

V is TRBV5-4 and J is TRBJ1-2; the D gene is possibly TRBD1 (5 bases). The CDR3 runs 14 residues. CDR1 SGHNT and CDR2 YYREEE come from the germline V gene (reference sequence). Trimming left V 4 bases short and J 8 bases short, with 18 bases between. DNA for the CDR3: TGTGCCAGCAGCCCGCCGCAGGGACGAGAGGGCTACACCTTC. Encoded protein: CASSPPQGREGYTF. Looking up the rest from reference TRBV5-4 and TRBJ1-2 gives the full variable domain: ETGVTQSPTHLIKTRGQQVTLRCSSQSGHNTVSWYQQALGQGPQFIFQYYREEENGRGNFPPRFSGLQFPNYSSELNVNALELDDSALYLCASSPPQGREGYTFGSGTRLTVV.

The J gene is TRBJ2-7, the V gene TRBV2; TRBD2 is a possible D gene (6 bases). The CDR3 is made up of 14 amino acids. The V gene's germline CDR1 is SNHLY and CDR2 FYNNEI. The V gene lost 7 bases and the J gene lost 0 bases, with 13 bases spanning the gap. Here the CDR3 reads CASIPGLLSYEQYF. For the CDR3, the DNA is TGTGCCAGCATCCCGGGACTTCTCTCCTACGAGCAGTACTTC.

This clone was counted a few times. The chain joins TRBV6-1 to TRBJ1-4; D remains ambiguous. V was clipped by 10 bases and J by 5 bases, with 17 bases between them. The CDR3 extends over 14 amino acids. Germline V CDR1 and CDR2: MNHNS, SASEGT. CDR3 protein: CATGRRSLNEKLFF. The CDR3 nucleotides read TGTGCCACCGGAAGGAGGTCTTTGAATGAAAAACTGTTTTTT.

The CDR3 DNA follows: TGTGCCAGCAGCTCCCTATCTCGCGCCGGGACCCAGTACTTC. This sequence encodes CASSSLSRAGTQYF. This rearrangement joins TRBV11-2 to TRBJ2-5, with D unresolved. This CDR3 region has 14 residues. Per the germline V gene, CDR1 is SGHAT and CDR2 is FQNNGV. V lost 4 bases and J 7 bases, leaving 16 bases between the germline ends.

The genes are TRBV9 and TRBJ1-4; D is uncertain. The CDR3 consists of 15 residues. In germline, CDR1 is SGDLS, CDR2 YYNGEE. V shed 7 bases and J shed 6 bases, with 19 bases lying between them. The CDR3 sequence: CASGDQAYSDEKLFF. The CDR3 coding sequence is TGTGCCAGCGGGGATCAGGCGTACTCGGATGAAAAACTGTTTTTT.

The rearrangement joins TRBV5-1 to TRBJ1-2; D might be TRBD1 (5 bases). Trimming removed 0 bases from V and 6 bases from J, with 12 bases in between. The CDR3 has 14 residues. The V gene's germline CDR1 is SGHRS and CDR2 YFSETQ. The CDR3 DNA reads as TGCGCCAGCAGCTTGGGGGGCCCTGGCGATGGCTACACCTTC. Translating gives CASSLGGPGDGYTF. The entire variable domain, with the rest obtained from reference TRBV5-1 and TRBJ1-2, is as follows: KAGVTQTPRYLIKTRGQQVTLSCSPISGHRSVSWYQQTPGQGLQFLFEYFSETQRNKGNFPGRFSGRQFSNSRSEMNVSTLELGDSALYLCASSLGGPGDGYTFGSGTRLTVV.

The rearrangement joins TRBV6-7 to TRBJ2-7, with 10 positions matching TRBD2. TRBV6-7 counts as an open reading frame of uncertain function. This CDR3 comprises 16 residues. V was clipped by 10 bases and J by 2 bases; unmatched bases: 14. The DNA of the CDR3 is TGTGCCACCCCTATTTCCCAACTAGCGGGACCCTACGAGCAGTACTTC. Its translation is CATPISQLAGPYEQYF.